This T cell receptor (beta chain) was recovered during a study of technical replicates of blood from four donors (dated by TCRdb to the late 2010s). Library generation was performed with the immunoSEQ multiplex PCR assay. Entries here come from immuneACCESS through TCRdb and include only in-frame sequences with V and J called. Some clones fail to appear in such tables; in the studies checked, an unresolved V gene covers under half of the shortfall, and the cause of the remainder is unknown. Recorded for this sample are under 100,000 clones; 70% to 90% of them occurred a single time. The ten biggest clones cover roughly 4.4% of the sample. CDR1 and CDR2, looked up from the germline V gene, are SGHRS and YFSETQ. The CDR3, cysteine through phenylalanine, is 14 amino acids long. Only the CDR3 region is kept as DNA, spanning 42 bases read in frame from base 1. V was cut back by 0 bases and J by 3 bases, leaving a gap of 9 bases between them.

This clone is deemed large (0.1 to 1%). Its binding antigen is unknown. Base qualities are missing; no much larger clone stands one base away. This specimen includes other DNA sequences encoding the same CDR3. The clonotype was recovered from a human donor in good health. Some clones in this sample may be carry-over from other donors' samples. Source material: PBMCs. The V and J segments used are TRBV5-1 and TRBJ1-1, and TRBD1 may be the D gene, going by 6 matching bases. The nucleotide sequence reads TGCGCCAGCAGCTTGGGAGGGGGATACACTGAAGCTTTCTTT. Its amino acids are CASSLGGGYTEAFF.